Below are 21 T cell receptor beta chains sequenced from a single sample in a study of shared clonotypes between healthy human individuals. As defined, naive CD8 cells were CD45RO-negative and positively selected for CCR7, with terminally differentiated effector memory CD45RA+ cells excluded. Assay used: immunoSEQ multiplex PCR; TCRdb lists only in-frame clones, some missing. Of 1.5 million to 2.5 million clones detected, about 95% appear once; the ten largest clones hold more than 0.95%. The material sequenced was naive CD8+ T cells sorted from blood. These receptors originate from a man younger than 30 in good health.

The chain joins TRBV5-8 to TRBJ1-3; no firm D call. This CDR3 has 14 amino acids. The V end lost 3 bases, the J end lost 3 bases, and 10 bases lay between the germline ends. The germline gives CDR1 SGHTS, CDR2 YDEGEE. DNA of the CDR3: TGTGCCAGCAGCTCACGGGAGTATGGAAACACCATATATTTT. It translates to CASSSREYGNTIYF.

The J gene is TRBJ2-5, the V gene TRBV7-9; D is ambiguous. The CDR3 covers 15 residues. Trimming cost V 3 bases and J 5 bases, with 16 bases left between them. The germline V gene has CDR1 SEHNR and CDR2 FQNEAQ (reference sequence). In DNA, the CDR3 is TGTGCCAGCAGCTTGACGGGCCTCCAGCCGGAGACCCAGTACTTC. The encoded protein is CASSLTGLQPETQYF.

This chain uses TRBV5-8 with TRBJ1-6, with D perhaps matching TRBD1 (6 bases). CDR1 and CDR2 from the germline V gene are SGHTS and YDEGEE. This CDR3 contains 12 residues. With 4 bases removed from V and 12 bases from J, the gap between germline ends came to 11 bases. This CDR3 reads CASSLTGEPLHF. Here the CDR3 DNA reads TGTGCCAGCAGCCTGACAGGCGAACCCCTCCACTTT.

V is TRBV6-1 and J is TRBJ2-5; D ambiguous. This CDR3 contains 8 residues. V lost 11 bases and J 4 bases, leaving 2 bases between the germline ends. The germline V gene encodes CDR1 MNHNS and CDR2 SASEGT. This CDR3 is CALETQYF. The CDR3 nucleotides read TGTGCCCTAGAGACCCAGTACTTC.

The rearrangement uses TRBV5-1 and TRBJ2-7; TRBD1 agrees at 11 bases. Germline V gene lookup returns CDR1 SGHRS and CDR2 YFSETQ. Trimming took 4 bases from V and 4 from J; bases not matched to a gene: 7. This CDR3 spans 15 amino acids. The CDR3 loop reads CASSPGQGVYYEQYF. CDR3 DNA: TGCGCCAGCAGCCCGGGACAGGGGGTGTATTACGAGCAGTACTTC.

The gene calls are TRBV21-1 and TRBJ1-5. TRBV21-1 is classified as a pseudogene. This CDR3 is 11 amino acids long. This CDR3 is CASTRTQPQHF. CDR3 in DNA: TGTGCCAGCACCCGGACCCAGCCCCAGCATTTT.

The chain uses TRBV27 and TRBJ2-1; TRBD2 aligns across 12 bases. CDR1 MNHEY and CDR2 SMNVEV come from the germline V gene (reference sequence). The CDR3 is 17 residues long. The trim removed 5 bases at V and 5 bases at J, leaving 10 bases unmatched. This CDR3 reads CASSQLAGGVFDNEQFF. The CDR3 nucleotides are TGTGCCAGCAGTCAGCTAGCGGGGGGGGTCTTCGACAATGAGCAGTTCTTC.

On this clone: Other DNA sequences in this sample translate to the same CDR3. V is TRBV27 and J is TRBJ2-7; either TRBD1 or TRBD2 may supply D (5 bases each). This CDR3 spans 14 amino acids. Germline CDR1 and CDR2: MNHEY and SMNVEV (reference sequence). Trimming shortened V by 4 bases and J by 0 bases, and 10 bases separated the two germline ends. The CDR3 is CASSSGTASYEQYF. In DNA form, the CDR3 reads TGTGCCAGCAGTTCGGGGACGGCCTCCTACGAGCAGTACTTC.

The chain combines TRBV7-8 with TRBJ1-3, with 10 positions matching TRBD1. Per the germline V gene, CDR1 is SGHVS and CDR2 is FQNEAQ. The CDR3 is 18 amino acids. Trimming cost V 3 bases and J 0 bases; bases outside gene matches: 8. The CDR3 DNA follows: TGTGCCAGCAGCTTGACCGGGACAGGGGTTAACTCTGGAAACACCATATATTTT. This translates into CASSLTGTGVNSGNTIYF.

The gene calls are TRBV5-1 and TRBJ2-2, with 7 bases identical to TRBD2. After removal of 7 bases from V and 6 bases from J, the junction contained 9 bases not matched to a gene. This CDR3 has 14 amino acids. Germline lookup yields CDR1 SGHRS and CDR2 YFSETQ. The CDR3 loop reads CASGTSVEAGELFF. The CDR3 bases are TGCGCCAGCGGTACTAGCGTGGAGGCCGGGGAGCTGTTTTTT.

This clone was detected only once. J is TRBJ2-5 and V is TRBV28; possibly TRBD2 for D (5 bases). The CDR3 runs to 16 residues. The V gene's germline CDR1 is MDHEN and CDR2 SYDVKM. Trimming shortened V by 5 bases and J by 3 bases, and 19 bases separated the two germline ends. The CDR3 DNA reads TGTGCCAGCAGTCTTACGGTAGCGCGGTACGAAGAGACCCAGTACTTC. This translates into CASSLTVARYEETQYF.

This clone was seen only once. Written as DNA, the CDR3 is TGTGCCAGCAGCTTCCACGGCGGATACACTGAAGCTTTCTTT. This sequence encodes CASSFHGGYTEAFF. This chain connects TRBV11-2 to TRBJ1-1; D uncertain. Germline V lookup: CDR1 SGHAT, CDR2 FQNNGV. V dropped 3 bases and J dropped 3 bases, with 11 bases sitting between them. The CDR3 covers 14 residues.

This clone was detected only once. The genes are TRBV27 and TRBJ2-3; D might be TRBD1 (6 bases). Trimming removed 3 bases from V and 2 bases from J, with 18 bases in between. CDR1 is MNHEY and CDR2 is SMNVEV in the germline V gene (reference sequence). CDR3 length equals 17 residues. The CDR3 is CASSLLLGAFNTDTQYF. CDR3 nucleotides: TGTGCCAGCAGTTTGCTATTGGGGGCTTTTAACACAGATACGCAGTATTTT.

Points on this clone: The sample carries other DNA sequences with the same CDR3. The chain is built from TRBV7-8 and TRBJ2-7; D ambiguous. The V and J ends lost 0 bases and 5 bases respectively, with 5 bases between them. This CDR3 comprises 12 residues. Germline V gene lookup returns CDR1 SGHVS and CDR2 FQNEAQ. CDR3 region: CASSLARDEQYF. Here the CDR3 DNA reads TGTGCCAGCAGCTTAGCGCGTGACGAGCAGTACTTC.

This clone has a single count. This sequence joins TRBV7-9 and TRBJ2-7, with 10 bases identical to TRBD2. Germline CDR1 SEHNR, CDR2 FQNEAQ (reference sequence). After removal of 5 bases from V and 3 bases from J, the junction contained 4 bases not matched to a gene. The CDR3 covers 14 residues. The CDR3 sequence is CASSGLAGVYEQYF. CDR3 nucleotide sequence: TGTGCCAGCAGCGGTCTAGCGGGGGTCTACGAGCAGTACTTC. Combining the CDR3 with reference TRBV7-9 and TRBJ2-7 gives the whole variable domain DTGVSQNPRHKITKRGQNVTFRCDPISEHNRLYWYRQTLGQGPEFLTYFQNEAQLEKSRLLSDRFSAERPKGSFSTLEIQRTEQGDSAMYLCASSGLAGVYEQYFGPGTRLTVT.

This rearrangement joins TRBV7-9 to TRBJ1-4; 9 bases agree with TRBD1. With 6 bases clipped from V and 7 bases from J, the junction kept 6 bases outside the gene matches. CDR1 is SEHNR and CDR2 is FQNEAQ in the germline V gene (reference sequence). The CDR3 extends over 14 amino acids. CDR3 bases: TGTGCCAGCAGTTGGGACAGGGCATCTGAAAAACTGTTTTTT. Protein: CASSWDRASEKLFF.

The chain uses TRBV6-5 and TRBJ2-5; 9 bases are a match to TRBD2. This CDR3 region has 14 residues. Germline values: CDR1 MNHEY, CDR2 SVGAGI. V shed 6 bases and J 5 bases; nucleotides not matched to a gene: 7. CDR3: CASSTQGLAETQYF. The DNA for the CDR3 is TGTGCCAGCAGCACCCAGGGACTAGCTGAGACCCAGTACTTC.

Worth noting for this clone: Distinct nucleotide sequences in the sample also encode this CDR3. The chain carries TRBV19 and TRBJ2-7, with 9 bases aligning to TRBD2. Looked up from germline, CDR1 is LNHDA and CDR2 is SQIVND (reference sequence). Trimming removed 5 bases from V and 0 bases from J; junction bases left unmatched: 2. CDR3 length: 14 residues. The CDR3, as DNA: TGTGCCAGTAGTCCGGGACTAGCCTCCTACGAGCAGTACTTC. This codes for CASSPGLASYEQYF. Variable domain in full (rest from reference TRBV19 and TRBJ2-7): DGGITQSPKYLFRKEGQNVTLSCEQNLNHDAMYWYRQDPGQGLRLIYYSQIVNDFQKGDIAEGYSVSREKKESFPLTVTSAQKNPTAFYLCASSPGLASYEQYFGPGTRLTVT.

The V call is TRBV30, the J call TRBJ2-7; D is possibly TRBD2 (6 bases). CDR1 GTSNPN and CDR2 SVGIG come from the germline V gene (reference sequence). CDR3 size: 17 residues. V lost 1 base to trimming and J lost 2 bases, with 21 bases between them. The CDR3 spells CAWSAPLRGHKPYEQYF. The CDR3 nucleotides read TGTGCCTGGAGTGCCCCTCTGCGGGGCCACAAACCCTACGAGCAGTACTTC.

The chain couples TRBV11-2 to TRBJ2-7, with D perhaps TRBD1 (6 bases). Germline CDR1 is SGHAT and CDR2 is FQNNGV. Deletions cut 4 bases from V and 0 bases from J, with 16 bases between. This CDR3 has 16 amino acids. This CDR3 is CASSSSWGPVSYEQYF. CDR3 DNA sequence: TGTGCCAGCAGCTCCAGTTGGGGGCCCGTCTCCTACGAGCAGTACTTC.

The CDR3, as DNA: TGTGCCAGCAGCTTAACTAGCCCCGATACGCAGTATTTT. This codes for CASSLTSPDTQYF. The rearrangement joins TRBV7-2 to TRBJ2-3; a weak D match, TRBD2 (6 bases). Trimming removed 2 bases at V and 6 bases at J, with 9 bases between. The CDR3 totals 13 residues. Germline V gene sequence: CDR1 SGHTA, CDR2 FQGNSA.